The 10 T cell receptor beta chains below were found in one sample sequenced in a study of PD-L1 blockade in urothelial cancer. The assay was immunoSEQ multiplex PCR, and TCRdb's table has in-frame clones only and misses some. Altogether some 40,000 clones are present, around 90% being singletons, with the ten largest covering about 9%. This material consisted of PBMCs, taken around atezolizumab (anti-PD-L1) treatment. The source of these receptors is a man between 65 and 80 years old with urothelial cancer.

The sample holds one count of this clone. V and J are TRBV28 and TRBJ2-7; 7 bases line up with TRBD2. The J segment lost 0 bases and the V segment lost 6 bases, leaving 5 bases of the junction unmatched. Germline values: CDR1 MDHEN, CDR2 SYDVKM. The CDR3 contains 14 residues. CDR3: CASRRAGSSYEQYF. Written as DNA, the CDR3 is TGTGCCAGCAGAAGAGCGGGGAGCTCCTACGAGCAGTACTTC.

The chain links TRBV5-1 to TRBJ2-5, with D perhaps matching TRBD2 (5 bases). Germline V lookup: CDR1 SGHRS, CDR2 YFSETQ. The V end lost 4 bases, the J end lost 2 bases, and 9 bases lay between the germline ends. The CDR3 totals 13 residues. CDR3 loop: CASSPGIQETQYF. CDR3 DNA: TGCGCCAGCAGCCCCGGGATTCAAGAGACCCAGTACTTC.

The rearrangement joins TRBV5-5 to TRBJ1-2, with a possible D match to TRBD1 (6 bases). V was shortened by 0 bases and J by 6 bases, with 15 bases between the two germline ends. The CDR3 is made up of 15 amino acids. Per the germline V gene, CDR1 is SGHKS and CDR2 is YYEKEE (reference sequence). This CDR3 reads CASSLEGGSRHGYTF. CDR3 sequence (DNA): TGTGCCAGCAGCTTGGAAGGGGGATCCAGGCATGGCTACACCTTC.

This chain joins TRBV5-1 and TRBJ2-7; 8 bases line up with TRBD1. The ends lost 4 bases at V and 6 bases at J; junction bases unmatched: 12. Germline lookup yields CDR1 SGHRS and CDR2 YFSETQ. This CDR3 has 15 residues. CDR3 sequence (DNA): TGCGCCAGCAGCATCTCCGGGACAGGAGGGGCCGAGCAGTACTTC. Protein: CASSISGTGGAEQYF.

The chain is built from TRBV11-2 and TRBJ2-3, with 7 bases matching TRBD1. J was trimmed by 4 bases and V by 4 bases; bases with no gene match: 11. The CDR3 runs 16 residues. CDR1 and CDR2 (germline): SGHAT, FQNNGV. In DNA form, the CDR3 reads TGTGCCAGCAGCTCCCGCACCCCCCAGGGGGCAGATACGCAGTATTTT. It encodes CASSSRTPQGADTQYF.

In DNA form, the CDR3 reads TGTGCCAGCAGTCTCGGGGGGAGTAGGCAGCCCCAGCATTTT. Protein sequence: CASSLGGSRQPQHF. This chain joins TRBV28 and TRBJ1-5; tentative D call: TRBD1 (5 bases). The CDR3 has 14 amino acids. Germline V lookup: CDR1 MDHEN, CDR2 SYDVKM. The germline V and J ends were trimmed by 5 bases and 7 bases, with 15 bases remaining between them.

The table lists this clone with a count of one. The CDR3 spells CASSLKGGAYEQYF. The CDR3, as DNA: TGTGCCAGCAGCTTAAAAGGGGGCGCTTACGAGCAGTACTTC. This chain connects TRBV5-5 to TRBJ2-7; TRBD1 matches at 7 bases. The CDR3 extends over 14 amino acids. V trimming: 2 bases; J trimming: 4 bases; junction bases outside the gene matches: 6. Germline assignment: CDR1 SGHKS and CDR2 YYEKEE (reference sequence).

The chain carries TRBV7-9 and TRBJ1-2; D is unresolved. The germline V gene has CDR1 SEHNR and CDR2 FQNEAQ (reference sequence). V was clipped by 5 bases and J by 4 bases, with 17 bases between them. This CDR3 is built from 15 residues. This chain's CDR3 is CASSPSGRGSYGYTF. Written as DNA, the CDR3 is TGTGCCAGCAGCCCCTCCGGGAGAGGGTCCTATGGCTACACCTTC.

This chain links TRBV19 with TRBJ2-4; 10 bases fit TRBD1. Trimming took 5 bases from V and 6 from J; bases not matched to a gene: 4. The CDR3 spans 14 residues. Germline loops: CDR1 LNHDA, CDR2 SQIVND (reference sequence). The CDR3 loop reads CASSPRTGGNIQYF. CDR3 nucleotides: TGTGCCAGTAGTCCCAGGACAGGGGGAAACATTCAGTACTTC.

The rearrangement links TRBV9 to TRBJ2-2; D is undetermined. The germline gives CDR1 SGDLS, CDR2 YYNGEE. This CDR3 spans 14 amino acids. The V gene lost 0 bases and the J gene lost 5 bases, with 8 bases spanning the gap. The DNA of the CDR3 is TGTGCCAGCAGCGTAGGACTTCAAACCGGGGAGCTGTTTTTT. Its translation is CASSVGLQTGELFF.